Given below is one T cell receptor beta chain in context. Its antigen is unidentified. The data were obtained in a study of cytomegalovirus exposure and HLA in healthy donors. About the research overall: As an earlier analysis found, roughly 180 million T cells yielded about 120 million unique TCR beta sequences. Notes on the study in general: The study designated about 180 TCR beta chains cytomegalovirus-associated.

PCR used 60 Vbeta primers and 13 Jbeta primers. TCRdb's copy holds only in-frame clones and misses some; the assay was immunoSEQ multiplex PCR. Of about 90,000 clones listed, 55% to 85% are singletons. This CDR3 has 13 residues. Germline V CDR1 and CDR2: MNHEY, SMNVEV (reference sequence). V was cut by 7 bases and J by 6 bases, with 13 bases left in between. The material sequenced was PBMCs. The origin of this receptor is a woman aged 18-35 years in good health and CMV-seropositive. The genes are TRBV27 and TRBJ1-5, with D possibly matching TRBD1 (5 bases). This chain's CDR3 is CASTRGLGQPQHF. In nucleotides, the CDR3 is TGTGCCAGCACCCGGGGGTTAGGTCAGCCCCAGCATTTT.